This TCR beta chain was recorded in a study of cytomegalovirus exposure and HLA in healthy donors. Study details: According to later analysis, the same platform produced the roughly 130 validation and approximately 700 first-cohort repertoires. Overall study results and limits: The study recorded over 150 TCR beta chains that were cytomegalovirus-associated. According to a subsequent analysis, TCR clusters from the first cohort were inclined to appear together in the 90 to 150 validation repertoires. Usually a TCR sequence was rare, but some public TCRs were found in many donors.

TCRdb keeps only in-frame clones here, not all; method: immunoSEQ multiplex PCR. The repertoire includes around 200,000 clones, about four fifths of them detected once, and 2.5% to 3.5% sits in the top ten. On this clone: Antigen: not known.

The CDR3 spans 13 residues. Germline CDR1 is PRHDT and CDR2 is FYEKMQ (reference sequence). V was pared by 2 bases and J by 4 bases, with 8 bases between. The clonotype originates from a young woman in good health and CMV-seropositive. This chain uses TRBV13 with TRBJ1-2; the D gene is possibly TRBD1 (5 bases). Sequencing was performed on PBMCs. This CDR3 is CASSLNRGYGYTF. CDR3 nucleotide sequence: TGTGCCAGCAGCTTAAATAGGGGCTATGGCTACACCTTC.